The T cell receptor beta chain under discussion was sequenced for a study of T-cell reconstitution after alpha-beta-depleted transplantation in children. Researchers prepared the TCRbeta library using unique molecular identifiers, the study reports. TCRdb recomputed calls from the PCR reads with MiXCR, one row per CDR3 protein. The data contain 250,000 or so distinct CDR3 sequences, 20% to 30% of them singletons. The CDR3 covers 14 residues. V was clipped by 4 bases and J by 0 bases, with 10 bases between them. The germline CDR1 and CDR2 sequences are LNHDA and SQIVND (reference sequence). The V gene is TRBV19, the J gene TRBJ2-7; the D is unclear. The sample here was PBMCs, mostly from graft donor cells, taken 360 days after TCRalphabeta/CD19-depleted stem cell transplant. The clonotype comes from a female patient aged 2-15 years who had a stem cell transplant for congenital amegakaryocytic thrombocytopenia, so the T cells may come from the graft donor. CDR3 loop: CASSKHDGSYEQYF. In DNA form, the CDR3 reads TGTGCCAGTAGTAAACACGACGGCTCCTACGAGCAGTACTTC.